A selection of T cell receptor beta chains follows, all from one sample in a study of tumor and adjacent non-tumor tissue in lung cancer. TCRdb itself ran the multiplex PCR reads through MiXCR, one entry per CDR3 protein. This sample has some 71,000 distinct CDR3 sequences, with 72% found just once. Sequencing was carried out using lung tumor tissue. These receptors all come from a woman aged 35 to 49 with non-small cell lung cancer. The CDR3 runs from the conserved cysteine through the conserved F or W. The D gene is left open where the match is weak. The size entry is marked missing in some rows and otherwise reads once, few, many or a size class.

d_call	v_call	j_call	clone_size	cdr3_nt	cdr3_aa
NA	TRBV29-1	TRBJ2-7	NA	TGCAGCGCCACCACAGGGATGGGCGAGCAGCACTTC	CSATTGMGEQHF
NA	TRBV14	TRBJ1-5	NA	TGTGCCAGCACCCAAGATGCGGGAATTGATGGCACAGATACGCAGCATTTT	CASTQDAGIDGTDTQHF
TRBD1	TRBV6-1	TRBJ2-1	NA	TGTGCCAGCATAGAACCGGGACAGGGGTACAATGAGCAGTTCTTC	CASIEPGQGYNEQFF
NA	TRBV6-2/TRBV6-3	TRBJ2-1	medium-sized	TGTGCCACCACCGGCGGTGGGAGCTCCTACAATGAGCAGTTCTTC	CATTGGGSSYNEQFF
TRBD1	TRBV5-7	TRBJ2-7	NA	TGTGCCAGCAGCCTACCCGGGACAGGAGCCTTC	CASSLPGTGAF
NA	TRBV11-2	TRBJ2-5	NA	TGTACCAGCAGCTTATTCGTTGGGATCCAAGAGACCCAGCACTTC	CTSSLFVGIQETQHF
NA	TRBV10-3	TRBJ1-1	NA	TGTGCCATGAGTCTAAACAGGGACACAGAAGCTTTCTTT	CAMSLNRDTEAFF
NA	TRBV11-3	TRBJ2-1	NA	TGTGCCAACAGCCCCGGACAAGGAGGCAATGAACAGTTCTTC	CANSPGQGGNEQFF
NA	TRBV4-2	TRBJ2-7	medium-sized	TGTGCCAGCCTCCCCACTCCGGACTCCTCCTACGAGCAGTACTTC	CASLPTPDSSYEQYF
NA	TRBV6-5	TRBJ1-6	NA	TGTGCCAGCAGTTACGCGGGTGTAGGATCACCCCTTCACTTT	CASSYAGVGSPLHF
TRBD2	TRBV7-8	TRBJ2-7	many	TGTGCCAGCAGCCCCGGGCTGGGACTAGCGGGAGTATCCTACGAGCAGTACTTC	CASSPGLGLAGVSYEQYF
NA	TRBV4-2	TRBJ2-3	NA	TGTGCCAGCAGCCAAGAGGCAGAGGATGCGCGGTATTTT	CASSQEAEDARYF
NA	TRBV29-1	TRBJ1-2	NA	TGCAGCGTTGTATTGTTAAACTATGGCTACGTCTTC	CSVVLLNYGYVF
NA	TRBV6-2/TRBV6-3	TRBJ2-3	NA	TGTGCCAGCAGTTACCCCCCCTATGGATACCTCAGCACAAATATGCAGTATTTT	CASSYPPYGYLSTNMQYF
TRBD2	TRBV29-1	TRBJ2-1	NA	TGCGGCATGGGAGGGGAAGCGGGAGGGCCCATCGGCAATGAGCAGTTCTTC	CGMGGEAGGPIGNEQFF
NA	TRBV11-3	TRBJ2-1	NA	TGTGTCAGCAGCGATCCGGGATCAGCGGCCAACAATGAGCAGTTCTTC	CVSSDPGSAANNEQFF
NA	TRBV29-1	TRBJ2-2	NA	TGCAGCGTTGAGGTGACAGGTGGGACGGGGGAGCTGTTATTT	CSVEVTGGTGELLF